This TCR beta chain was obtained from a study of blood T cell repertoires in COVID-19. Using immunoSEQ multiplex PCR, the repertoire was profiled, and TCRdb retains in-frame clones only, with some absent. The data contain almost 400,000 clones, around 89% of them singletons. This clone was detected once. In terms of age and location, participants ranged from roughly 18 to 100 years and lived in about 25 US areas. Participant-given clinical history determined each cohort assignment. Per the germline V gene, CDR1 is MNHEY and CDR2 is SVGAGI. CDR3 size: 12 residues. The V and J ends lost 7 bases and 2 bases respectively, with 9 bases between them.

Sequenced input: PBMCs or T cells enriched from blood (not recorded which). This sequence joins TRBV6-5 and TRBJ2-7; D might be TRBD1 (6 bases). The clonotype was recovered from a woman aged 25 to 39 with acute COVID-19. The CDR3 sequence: CASKGDTYEQYF. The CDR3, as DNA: TGTGCCAGCAAGGGGGACACCTACGAGCAGTACTTC.